This T cell receptor beta chain was sequenced for a study of blood T cell repertoires in COVID-19. Study at large: T cells, B-cell-depleted T cells, or PBMCs supplied cDNA or gDNA.

In terms of age and location, participants ranged from roughly 18 to 100 years and lived in approximately 24 US areas. Before they entered the study, exposed participants had met a COVID-19 case within 2 weeks. Germline trimming cut 10 bases from V and 3 bases from J; bases unmatched to any gene: 8. CDR1 LGHDT and CDR2 YNNKEL come from the germline V gene (reference sequence). The CDR3 spans 14 residues. The authors' processing: Amplifying reference gene primers gave estimates of nucleated cell counts. The protocol was immunoSEQ multiplex PCR, while the TCRdb copy is restricted to in-frame clones and leaves out a portion. V, J and clone size reflect that table, while D and trimming were determined from the DNA. The sample comprises under 450,000 clones, just over 90% of which are singletons, and about 0.83% rests with the top ten.

This receptor was obtained from a woman in her thirties or forties who had been exposed to COVID-19. The rearrangement joins TRBV3-1 (or the pseudogene TRBV3-2) to TRBJ1-2, with TRBD1 matching 10 bases. Sequencing was performed on PBMCs or T cells enriched from blood (not recorded which). DNA of the CDR3: TGTGCCACTCATGGACAGGGGGGAGACTATGGCTACACCTTC. Protein product: CATHGQGGDYGYTF.